This is a list of T cell receptor beta chains from one sample in a study of T cells in Graves' hyperthyroidism and ophthalmopathy. TCRdb reanalysed the multiplex PCR reads using MiXCR and keeps one entry per CDR3 protein. This table holds around 350,000 distinct CDR3 sequences, around 15% found once. The specimen sequenced was blood. These receptors all come from a woman aged 55-69 years with Graves' ophthalmopathy. CDR3s include the opening cysteine and the closing phenylalanine or tryptophan. A D gene is named only where the DNA matches it firmly. Clone size is not always given. Where it is, it says once, few, many or a class for expanded clones.

abundance | d_gene | j_gene | v_gene | CDR3nt | CDR3aa
. | . | TRBJ2-3 | TRBV6-5 | TGTGCCAGCAGTTACCAGGGAATGGGCACAGATACGCAGTATTTT | CASSYQGMGTDTQYF
. | . | TRBJ2-1 | TRBV20-1 | TGCAGTGTGGCTACAGGTGAGCAGTTCTTC | CSVATGEQFF
many | . | TRBJ1-1 | TRBV18 | TGTGCCAGCTCACCGCCTGGTTACACTGAAGCTTTCTTT | CASSPPGYTEAFF
many | TRBD1 | TRBJ2-7 | TRBV7-8 | TGTGCCAGCAGCTTAGGATCCGGGACAGGGTATGTCGAGCAGTACTTC | CASSLGSGTGYVEQYF
many | TRBD1 | TRBJ2-3 | TRBV2 | TGTGCCAGCGTCCGGGACAGAGGCACAGATACGCAGTATTTT | CASVRDRGTDTQYF
few | . | TRBJ2-2 | TRBV24-1 | TGTGCCACCAACGGCAAGACCGGGGAGCTGTTTTTT | CATNGKTGELFF
many | TRBD1 | TRBJ2-3 | TRBV20-1 | TGCAGTGCCGGCCGGGGACAGGGGGCGGGAGATACGCAGTATTTT | CSAGRGQGAGDTQYF
many | TRBD2 | TRBJ2-7 | TRBV7-8 | TGTGCCAGCAGCTTGGAGGGGGCGGGAGGGGGGTACGAGCAGTACTTC | CASSLEGAGGGYEQYF
many | . | TRBJ2-7 | TRBV15 | TGTGCCACCAGCAGAGTGGACCGCTTGGTGTACGAGCAGTACTTC | CATSRVDRLVYEQYF
. | TRBD1 | TRBJ2-1 | TRBV2 | TGTGCCAGCAGTGGGCAGGGGGCTTACGAGCAGTTCTTC | CASSGQGAYEQFF
. | . | TRBJ2-1 | TRBV12-3/TRBV12-4 | TGTGCCAGCACCCTAGGGGGAGGGGTCAATGAGCAGTTCTTC | CASTLGGGVNEQFF
few | TRBD2 | TRBJ2-1 | TRBV7-2 | TGTGCCAGCAGCTACAGCGGGGCGTACAATGAGCAGTTCTTC | CASSYSGAYNEQFF
many | . | TRBJ2-7 | TRBV5-1 | TGCGCCAGCAGCTTGGAAGCGGGTGCGCCTTACGAGCAGTACTTC | CASSLEAGAPYEQYF
. | . | TRBJ1-3 | TRBV7-6 | TGTGCCAGCAGCCTGGGTAGATCTGGAAACACCATATATTTT | CASSLGRSGNTIYF
many | . | TRBJ2-1 | TRBV18 | TGTGCCAGCTCACGCCCCCGGGACCCGCAGTTCTTC | CASSRPRDPQFF
many | . | TRBJ1-2 | TRBV12-3/TRBV12-4 | TGTGCCAGCAGACCCGGACGGAGAAACTATGGCTACACCTTC | CASRPGRRNYGYTF
once | TRBD1 | TRBJ2-1 | TRBV10-3 | TGTGCCATCAGTGAGTGGACAGGGAGCATAGGGAATGAGCAGTTCTTC | CAISEWTGSIGNEQFF
few | . | TRBJ2-3 | TRBV7-9 | TGTGCCAGCAGCTTAGCCCACCCAGTTTCGCGGGAAAGCACAGATACGCAGTATTTT | CASSLAHPVSRESTDTQYF
few | . | TRBJ1-5 | TRBV19 | TGTGCCAGTAGTCTACCACAGGGATACGGGCCCCAGCATTTT | CASSLPQGYGPQHF
many | . | TRBJ2-1 | TRBV28 | TGTGCCAGCAGTTTTCTGTCGGTTAGCTCCTACAATGAGCAGTTCTTC | CASSFLSVSSYNEQFF
few | TRBD2 | TRBJ2-3 | TRBV10-1 | TGCGCCAGCAGTACCGGGACTAGCGGGAGTCTGGATACGCAGTATTTT | CASSTGTSGSLDTQYF
. | . | TRBJ2-1 | TRBV24-1 | TGTGCCACCAGTGATTTGAAGGGCAGGAGGGCCGATGAGCAGTTCTTC | CATSDLKGRRADEQFF
many | . | TRBJ1-1 | TRBV30 | TGTGCCTGGAGTGTAATGCGGTCGGCTGAAGCTTTCTTT | CAWSVMRSAEAFF